The 26 T cell receptor beta chains below come from one sample, sequenced in a study of shared clonotypes between healthy human individuals. Some clones are missing from TCRdb's copy, which holds only in-frame ones; the method was immunoSEQ multiplex PCR. Of about 1.5 million clones listed, 96% were seen once; the top ten hold over 1%. The specimen was naive CD4+ T cells sorted from blood. Indicated subset: CD45RA+ positively selected. The receptors come from a man in his thirties or forties in good health.

This clone was picked up one time. Relative to the germline gene, one junction end is altered; a read error may explain this. The V call is TRBV27, the J call TRBJ2-1; possible D gene TRBD2, 5 bases. The CDR3 is 16 residues long. Looked up from germline, CDR1 is MNHEY and CDR2 is SMNVEV (reference sequence). For the CDR3, the DNA is TGTGCCAGCAGTTTTGATGGGAGACTACCCTACAATGAGCGGTTCTTC. Its protein product is CASSFDGRLPYNERFF.

This chain links TRBV12-5 with TRBJ2-3; TRBD2 matches at 13 bases. In germline, CDR1 is LGHNT, CDR2 FRNRAP. This CDR3 has 16 residues. Trimming at V came to 2 bases and at J to 5 bases, leaving 4 bases not matched to a gene. The CDR3 region is CASGLMTSGRQDTQYF. The CDR3 DNA follows: TGTGCTAGTGGTTTGATGACTAGCGGGAGGCAAGATACGCAGTATTTT.

Remarks on this clone: One end of the junction fails to match germline, which may point to a read error. For the CDR3, the DNA is TGTGCTAGCAGTCCCCTCGGCGGGGAGCTGTTTTTT. Protein: CASSPLGGELFF. V usage is TRBV7-7 and J usage is TRBJ2-2; D not certain. CDR1 is SSHAT, CDR2 FNYEAQ, per germline (reference sequence). The length of the CDR3 is 12 residues.

Of note for this clone: Other DNA sequences of this sample code for an identical CDR3. The rearrangement joins TRBV5-4 to TRBJ2-3; D gene unclear. The germline V gene has CDR1 SGHNT and CDR2 YYREEE (reference sequence). V was clipped by 0 bases and J by 1 base, with 6 bases between them. This CDR3 is built from 14 residues. CDR3 sequence reads: CASSLAVGTDTQYF. DNA of the CDR3: TGTGCCAGCAGCTTGGCTGTGGGCACAGATACGCAGTATTTT.

V and J are TRBV7-9 and TRBJ2-2; possible D gene TRBD1, 6 bases. The V end was cut by 8 bases, the J end by 3 bases, with 10 bases between. The CDR3 extends over 13 amino acids. Germline values: CDR1 SEHNR, CDR2 FQNEAQ (reference sequence). CDR3 bases: TGTGCCAGCTCCGGGACACACACCGGGGAGCTGTTTTTT. This translates into CASSGTHTGELFF.

The CDR3 DNA follows: TGTGCCAGCAGCCAAGGTCCGGCCCAGTACTTC. It is translated as CASSQGPAQYF. This sequence joins TRBV14 and TRBJ2-5, with unresolved D. Per germline, CDR1 SGHDN and CDR2 FVKESK. Deletions cut 1 base from V and 9 bases from J, with 6 bases between. The CDR3 is made up of 11 amino acids. Full variable domain (outside the CDR3, taken from reference TRBV14 and TRBJ2-5): EAGVTQFPSHSVIEKGQTVTLRCDPISGHDNLYWYRRVMGKEIKFLLHFVKESKQDESGMPNNRFLAERTGGTYSTLKVQPAELEDSGVYFCASSQGPAQYFGPGTRLLVL.

This clone was seen a single time. This chain connects TRBV13 to TRBJ1-1; 7 nucleotides agree with TRBD1. The CDR3 extends over 16 amino acids. Germline CDR1 reads PRHDT; CDR2 reads FYEKMQ (reference sequence). Unmatched junction bases numbered 13, after V lost 5 bases and J lost 4 bases. For the CDR3, the DNA is TGTGCCAGCAGCAAACGTAGACAGGGAAGAAGCACTGAAGCTTTCTTT. Translated, it gives CASSKRRQGRSTEAFF.

The CDR3: CASSIQGAGEAFF. The DNA of the CDR3 is TGTGCCAGCAGTATACAGGGGGCGGGTGAAGCTTTCTTT. The V call is TRBV2, the J call TRBJ1-1; 9 nucleotides line up with TRBD1. V gave up 5 bases and J gave up 7 bases; unmatched junction bases: 5. The CDR3 consists of 13 residues. The germline V gene encodes CDR1 SNHLY and CDR2 FYNNEI.

CDR3 region: CASTKVGTSAYNEQFF. CDR3 nucleotide sequence: TGTGCCAGCACCAAAGTGGGGACTAGCGCATACAATGAGCAGTTCTTC. The chain couples TRBV2 to TRBJ2-1, with TRBD2 identical over 10 bases. The junction had 10 bases not matched to a gene; V was cut back by 7 bases and J by 4 bases. This CDR3 spans 16 amino acids. The germline CDR1 and CDR2 sequences are SNHLY and FYNNEI.

The J gene is TRBJ2-3, the V gene TRBV28; possible D gene TRBD2, 6 bases. V lost 3 bases and J lost 10, with 14 bases in between. CDR1 and CDR2 from the germline V gene are MDHEN and SYDVKM. The CDR3 spans 13 residues. The CDR3 coding sequence is TGTGCCAGCAGTTTTCCCACTAGCTTAGCGCAGTATTTT. Residues: CASSFPTSLAQYF.

The rearrangement uses TRBV27 and TRBJ2-4; TRBD2 aligns across 8 bases. This CDR3 is built from 16 residues. Trimming cost V 6 bases and J 2 bases; bases outside gene matches: 9. Germline CDR1 and CDR2: MNHEY and SMNVEV (reference sequence). The CDR3 DNA reads TGTGCCAGCAGGGCGGGGCGGGGGGCCACCAAAAACATTCAGTACTTC. Protein sequence: CASRAGRGATKNIQYF.

V and J are TRBV4-1 and TRBJ2-7; D is possibly TRBD1 (7 bases). CDR1 and CDR2 (germline): MGHRA, YSYEKL. The CDR3 spans 15 residues. V was trimmed by 4 bases and J by 0 bases, leaving 13 bases between them. The CDR3 nucleotides are TGCGCCAGCAGCCCTCGGGGGACAGTCTCCTACGAGCAGTACTTC. Translation: CASSPRGTVSYEQYF.

This chain uses TRBV7-9 with TRBJ2-1; 10 nucleotides align to TRBD1. V gave up 4 bases and J gave up 8 bases; unmatched junction bases: 17. CDR1 is SEHNR, CDR2 FQNEAQ, per germline (reference sequence). The CDR3 runs to 18 residues. The CDR3 nucleotides read TGTGCCAGCAGCTCCGGGACAGGGGCTTTCCAAGAGCGCCATGAGCAGTTCTTC. Protein sequence: CASSSGTGAFQERHEQFF. Combining the CDR3 with reference TRBV7-9 and TRBJ2-1 gives the whole variable domain DTGVSQNPRHKITKRGQNVTFRCDPISEHNRLYWYRQTLGQGPEFLTYFQNEAQLEKSRLLSDRFSAERPKGSFSTLEIQRTEQGDSAMYLCASSSGTGAFQERHEQFFGPGTRLTVL.

This chain connects TRBV28 to TRBJ1-2; D not certain. The CDR3 contains 13 residues. The germline CDR1 and CDR2 sequences are MDHEN and SYDVKM. Trimming cost V 6 bases and J 5 bases, with 13 bases left between them. Written as DNA, the CDR3 is TGTGCCAGCAGACAGAGATGGGCTTATGGCTACACCTTC. Protein sequence: CASRQRWAYGYTF.

The V and J genes are TRBV6-1 and TRBJ2-2; 8 bases align to TRBD2. The CDR3 has 14 residues. Per germline, CDR1 MNHNS and CDR2 SASEGT. Trimming removed 6 bases from V and 6 bases from J; junction bases left unmatched: 6. CDR3 loop: CASRGTSESGELFF. CDR3 DNA sequence: TGTGCCAGCAGAGGGACTAGTGAGTCCGGGGAGCTGTTTTTT.

The chain links TRBV6-5 to TRBJ2-1; TRBD2 matches at 8 bases. The CDR3 is 13 residues long. Trimming at V came to 5 bases and at J to 10 bases, leaving 7 bases not matched to a gene. CDR1 MNHEY and CDR2 SVGAGI come from the germline V gene. CDR3 loop: CASSPGGVGEQFF. CDR3 nucleotide sequence: TGTGCCAGCAGTCCCGGGGGGGTCGGAGAGCAGTTCTTC.

The chain is built from TRBV11-2 and TRBJ2-7; weak D call: TRBD1 (5 bases). Germline CDR1 is SGHAT and CDR2 is FQNNGV. CDR3 length equals 17 residues. The germline V and J ends were trimmed by 6 bases and 2 bases, with 23 bases remaining between them. CDR3: CASRPLRTSKGTYEQYF. The CDR3 nucleotides read TGTGCCAGCAGGCCCTTAAGGACCTCTAAGGGGACCTACGAGCAGTACTTC.

The gene calls are TRBV7-2 and TRBJ2-7; possibly TRBD2 for D (6 bases). Per germline, CDR1 SGHTA and CDR2 FQGNSA. Deletions cut 5 bases from V and 7 bases from J, with 15 bases between. CDR3 length equals 13 residues. In nucleotides, the CDR3 is TGTGCCAGCAGCCCCGAACTAGCTGGTGAGCAGTACTTC. Translating it yields CASSPELAGEQYF.

Comments on this clone: Within the sample, other DNA sequences also encode this same CDR3. The gene calls are TRBV5-1 and TRBJ2-5; 7 bases are a match to TRBD2. The CDR3 is made up of 13 amino acids. The trim removed 2 bases at V and 3 bases at J, leaving 1 base unmatched. Looked up from germline, CDR1 is SGHRS and CDR2 is YFSETQ. In nucleotides, the CDR3 is TGCGCCAGCAGCTTCAGCGGGGAAGAGACCCAGTACTTC. This sequence encodes CASSFSGEETQYF.

The V call is TRBV14, the J call TRBJ2-1; no clear D. The CDR3 runs to 12 residues. The V gene lost 4 bases and the J gene lost 10 bases, with 11 bases spanning the gap. Germline CDR1 is SGHDN and CDR2 is FVKESK. The CDR3: CASSPLSVEQFF. The CDR3 nucleotides read TGTGCCAGCAGCCCCCTATCCGTCGAGCAGTTCTTC.

This clone appeared once. The chain recombines TRBV12-5 with TRBJ2-1; D not resolved. Trimming took 0 bases from V and 0 from J, leaving 12 bases between them. The CDR3 spans 17 residues. Germline-derived CDR1 and CDR2 are LGHNT and FRNRAP. This chain's CDR3 is CASGLVIVSSSYNEQFF. The CDR3 DNA reads TGTGCTAGTGGTTTGGTAATAGTGTCAAGCTCCTACAATGAGCAGTTCTTC.

This clone was seen just once. This chain connects TRBV5-5 to TRBJ2-7, with unresolved D. Germline V gene sequence: CDR1 SGHKS, CDR2 YYEKEE (reference sequence). Trimming took 4 bases from V and 4 from J, leaving 15 bases between them. The CDR3 extends over 14 amino acids. The CDR3 nucleotides are TGTGCCAGCAGCCCCGCGGCGGATAGGTACGAGCAGTACTTC. The encoded protein is CASSPAADRYEQYF.

V is TRBV29-1 and J is TRBJ1-1, with a weak D call TRBD1 (6 bases). V lost 4 bases and J lost 0, with 12 bases in between. There are 14 residues in the CDR3. Germline lookup yields CDR1 SQVTM and CDR2 ANQGSEA. The CDR3 sequence is CSVVRGLLNTEAFF. CDR3 nucleotide sequence: TGCAGCGTTGTCAGGGGCCTTCTGAACACTGAAGCTTTCTTT.

This clone showed up just once. The chain combines TRBV6-8 with TRBJ1-2; a possible D gene is TRBD1 (6 bases). V lost 6 bases, J lost 4 bases, and 18 bases lay in between. The CDR3 covers 15 residues. Germline assignment: CDR1 MNHGY and CDR2 SAAAGT. CDR3 region: CASRTGRALGYGYTF. The DNA of the CDR3 is TGTGCCAGCAGGACAGGAAGGGCCTTGGGCTATGGCTACACCTTC.

Worth noting for this clone: The sample holds other DNA sequences that translate to the same CDR3. The chain links TRBV11-3 to TRBJ2-2, with no clear D. Germline V gives CDR1 SGHNT, CDR2 YENEEA. The CDR3 is 12 amino acids. Trimming removed 1 base from V and 6 bases from J, with 3 bases in between. DNA of the CDR3: TGTGCCAGCAGCTTAGTCGCCGGGGAGCTGTTTTTT. This encodes CASSLVAGELFF.

The J gene is TRBJ2-1, the V gene TRBV14; the D gene is possibly TRBD2 (5 bases). The V and J ends lost 3 bases and 6 bases respectively, with 15 bases between them. This CDR3 is 15 amino acids long. The V gene's germline CDR1 is SGHDN and CDR2 FVKESK. The CDR3 spells CASSHRTYQSNEQFF. Written as DNA, the CDR3 is TGTGCCAGCAGCCATAGGACTTACCAAAGCAATGAGCAGTTCTTC.